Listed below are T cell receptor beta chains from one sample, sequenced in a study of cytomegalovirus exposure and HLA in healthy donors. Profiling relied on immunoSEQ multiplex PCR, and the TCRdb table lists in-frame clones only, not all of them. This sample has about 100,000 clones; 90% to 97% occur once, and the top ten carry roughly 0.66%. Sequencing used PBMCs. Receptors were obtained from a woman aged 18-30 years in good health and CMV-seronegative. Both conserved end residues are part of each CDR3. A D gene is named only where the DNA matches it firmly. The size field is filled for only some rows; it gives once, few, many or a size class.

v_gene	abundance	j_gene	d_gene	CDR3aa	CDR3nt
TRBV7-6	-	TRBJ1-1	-	CASSQGLGNTEAFF	TGTGCCAGCAGCCAGGGACTTGGGAACACTGAAGCTTTCTTT
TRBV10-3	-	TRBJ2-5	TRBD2	CAISAGGPGETQYF	TGTGCCATCAGTGCGGGGGGGCCGGGGGAGACCCAGTACTTC
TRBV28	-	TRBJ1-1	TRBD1	CASSPNRGGMNTEAFF	TGTGCCAGCAGTCCCAACAGGGGGGGCATGAACACTGAAGCTTTCTTT
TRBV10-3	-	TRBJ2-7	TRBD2	CAIAGGGGQYF	TGTGCCATCGCGGGGGGGGGCGGGCAGTACTTC
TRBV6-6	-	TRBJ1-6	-	CASRGGVMSYNSPLHF	TGTGCCAGCAGGGGAGGGGTTATGTCCTATAATTCACCCCTCCACTTT
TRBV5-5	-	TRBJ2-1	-	CASSLYKGVAYNEQFF	TGTGCCAGCAGCTTGTATAAGGGAGTGGCCTACAATGAGCAGTTCTTC
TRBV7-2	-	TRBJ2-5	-	CASSLGSARDQETQYF	TGTGCCAGCAGCTTAGGGTCGGCCAGGGACCAAGAGACCCAGTACTTC
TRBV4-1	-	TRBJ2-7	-	CASRFTDGSSYEQYF	TGCGCCAGCAGGTTTACAGACGGGAGCTCCTACGAGCAGTACTTC
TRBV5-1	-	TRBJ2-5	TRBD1	CASSLEPGGASETQYF	TGCGCCAGCAGCTTGGAGCCAGGGGGCGCCTCAGAGACCCAGTACTTC
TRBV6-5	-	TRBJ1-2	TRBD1	CASSRTGLTNYGYTF	TGTGCCAGCAGTCGGACAGGCCTCACTAACTATGGCTACACCTTC
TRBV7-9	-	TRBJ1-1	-	CASSGQSYRANTEAFF	TGTGCCAGCAGCGGACAGTCGTACAGGGCTAACACTGAAGCTTTCTTT
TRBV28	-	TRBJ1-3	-	CASSSPPRGAGNTIYF	TGTGCCAGCAGCTCCCCCCCCCGGGGGGCGGGAAACACCATATATTTT
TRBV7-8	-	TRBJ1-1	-	CASSLSPGFRQNTEAFF	TGTGCCAGCAGCTTGTCACCAGGGTTTAGACAGAACACTGAAGCTTTCTTT
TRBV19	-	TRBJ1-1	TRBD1	CASSYGDSNTEAFF	TGTGCCAGTAGTTACGGGGACAGCAACACTGAAGCTTTCTTT
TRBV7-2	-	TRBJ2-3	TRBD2	CASSQGAGGTQYF	TGTGCCAGCAGCCAGGGAGCGGGGGGGACGCAGTATTTT
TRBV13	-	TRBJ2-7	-	CASSLGRTSSYEQYF	TGTGCCAGCAGCTTGGGGAGAACCAGCTCCTACGAGCAGTACTTC
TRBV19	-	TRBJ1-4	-	CASSEQGFGEKLFF	TGTGCCAGTAGTGAACAGGGTTTCGGGGAAAAACTGTTTTTT
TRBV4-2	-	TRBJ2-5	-	CASSQDRSSAETQYF	TGTGCCAGCAGCCAAGATAGGTCTAGCGCAGAGACCCAGTACTTC
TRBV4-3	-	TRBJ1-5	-	CASSQEYGNQPQHF	TGCGCCAGCAGCCAAGAGTATGGCAATCAGCCCCAGCATTTT
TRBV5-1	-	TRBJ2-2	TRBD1	CASTKKGYTGARVTTNTGELFF	TGCGCCAGCACCAAAAAGGGATACACAGGGGCCCGAGTAACAACGAACACCGGGGAGCTGTTTTTT
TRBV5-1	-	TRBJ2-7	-	CASSTGNFLATPYEQYF	TGCGCCAGCAGCACGGGAAACTTCCTAGCGACCCCCTACGAGCAGTACTTC
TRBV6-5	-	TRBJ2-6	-	CASSQQGPGANVLTF	TGTGCCAGCAGTCAACAGGGACCTGGGGCCAACGTCCTGACTTTC
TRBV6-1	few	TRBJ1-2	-	CASSEALGQDNYGYTF	TGTGCCAGCAGTGAAGCCCTTGGCCAGGATAACTATGGCTACACCTTC
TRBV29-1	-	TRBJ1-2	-	CSGAGKNYGYTF	TGCAGCGGGGCCGGAAAAAACTATGGCTACACCTTC
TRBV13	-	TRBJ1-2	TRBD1	CASSFTGGLYGYTF	TGTGCCAGCAGCTTTACAGGGGGACTCTATGGCTACACCTTC
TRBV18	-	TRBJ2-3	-	CASSKLASLTDTQYF	TGTGCCAGCTCAAAACTAGCTTCCCTCACAGATACGCAGTATTTT
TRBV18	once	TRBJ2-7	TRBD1	CASSPGQGEFAYEQYF	TGTGCCAGCTCACCGGGACAGGGGGAATTTGCCTACGAGCAGTACTTC
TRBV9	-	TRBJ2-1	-	CASRGAGANNEQFF	TGTGCCAGCAGGGGGGCGGGGGCCAACAATGAGCAGTTCTTC
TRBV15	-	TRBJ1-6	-	CATSRVPGDNSPLHF	TGTGCCACCAGCAGAGTACCCGGGGATAATTCACCCCTCCACTTT
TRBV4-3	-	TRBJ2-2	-	CASSQGLSGELFF	TGCGCCAGCAGCCAAGGGCTGTCTGGGGAGCTGTTTTTT
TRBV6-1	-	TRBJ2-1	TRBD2	CASRGGPNEQFF	TGTGCCAGCCGCGGGGGTCCGAATGAGCAGTTCTTC
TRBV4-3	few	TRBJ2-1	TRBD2	CASSHGVAGDYNEQFF	TGCGCCAGCAGCCATGGAGTAGCGGGGGACTACAATGAGCAGTTCTTC
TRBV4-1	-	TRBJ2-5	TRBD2	CASSQVASGGAEETQYF	TGCGCCAGCAGCCAAGTTGCTAGCGGGGGGGCCGAAGAGACCCAGTACTTC
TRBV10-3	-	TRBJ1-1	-	CAIGGPGQGAFF	TGTGCCATCGGGGGACCGGGACAAGGAGCTTTCTTT
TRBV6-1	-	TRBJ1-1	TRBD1	CASSLQGAVTEAFF	TGTGCCAGCAGTTTACAGGGGGCAGTCACTGAAGCTTTCTTT